Listed below are T cell receptor beta chains from one sample, sequenced in a study of control samples from healthy donors and cancer patients. Here immunoSEQ multiplex PCR was the method, and the copy in TCRdb shows in-frame clones only, minus some. Here the sample table reports some 190,000 clones. The sequenced sample was blood. Receptor source: a woman aged 25 to 45 in good health. CDR3s include the opening cysteine and the closing phenylalanine or tryptophan. Fields, in order: D gene, J gene, V gene, CDR3 protein, CDR3 DNA. D genes are given only for firm matches.

d_gene: .; j_gene: TRBJ1-1; v_gene: TRBV6-5; CDR3aa: CASSYQGNTEAFF; CDR3nt: TGTGCCAGCAGTTATCAGGGGAACACTGAAGCTTTCTTT
d_gene: .; j_gene: TRBJ1-6; v_gene: TRBV27; CDR3aa: CASSLNGPPLHF; CDR3nt: TGTGCCAGCAGTTTAAATGGTCCACCCCTCCACTTT
d_gene: .; j_gene: TRBJ2-7; v_gene: TRBV4-1; CDR3aa: CASASGRGDEQYF; CDR3nt: TGCGCCAGCGCAAGTGGGAGGGGGGACGAGCAGTACTTC
d_gene: TRBD2; j_gene: TRBJ2-5; v_gene: TRBV30; CDR3aa: CASQAGAGGVRTQYF; CDR3nt: TGTGCCTCTCAAGCCGGAGCGGGGGGCGTTCGGACCCAGTACTTC
d_gene: .; j_gene: TRBJ2-3; v_gene: TRBV24-1; CDR3aa: CATSVGTDTQYF; CDR3nt: TGTGCCACCAGTGTCGGCACAGATACGCAGTATTTT
d_gene: .; j_gene: TRBJ1-2; v_gene: TRBV6-5; CDR3aa: CASTQQGRYGYTF; CDR3nt: TGTGCCAGCACTCAACAGGGCCGCTATGGCTACACCTTC
d_gene: TRBD1; j_gene: TRBJ1-1; v_gene: TRBV5-5; CDR3aa: CASSLWDRGRDTEAFF; CDR3nt: TGTGCCAGCAGCTTGTGGGACAGGGGAAGAGACACTGAAGCTTTCTTT
d_gene: TRBD1; j_gene: TRBJ2-7; v_gene: TRBV7-9; CDR3aa: CASSLPLQGAVHEQYF; CDR3nt: TGTGCCAGCAGTTTGCCACTACAGGGGGCGGTACACGAGCAGTACTTC
d_gene: TRBD1; j_gene: TRBJ1-2; v_gene: TRBV5-1; CDR3aa: CASSSGTGGSNYGYTF; CDR3nt: TGCGCCAGCAGCTCCGGGACAGGGGGATCCAACTATGGCTACACCTTC
d_gene: TRBD1; j_gene: TRBJ2-2; v_gene: TRBV5-1; CDR3aa: CASSLRQGGRNTGELFF; CDR3nt: TGCGCCAGCAGCTTGCGACAGGGCGGTCGGAACACCGGGGAGCTGTTTTTT
d_gene: .; j_gene: TRBJ2-1; v_gene: TRBV4-1; CDR3aa: CASSRGLGGDNEQFF; CDR3nt: TGCGCCAGCAGCCGGGGGCTTGGAGGGGACAATGAGCAGTTCTTC
d_gene: TRBD1; j_gene: TRBJ2-1; v_gene: TRBV27; CDR3aa: CASSFGQGVYNEQFF; CDR3nt: TGTGCCAGCAGTTTTGGACAGGGGGTTTACAATGAGCAGTTCTTC
d_gene: TRBD2; j_gene: TRBJ2-3; v_gene: TRBV2; CDR3aa: CASSDGPTSGGALTDTQYF; CDR3nt: TGTGCCAGCAGTGATGGTCCGACTAGCGGGGGGGCTTTAACAGATACGCAGTATTTT
d_gene: .; j_gene: TRBJ1-1; v_gene: TRBV11-2; CDR3aa: CASSLVGATNTEAFF; CDR3nt: TGTGCCAGCAGCTTAGTAGGGGCTACGAACACTGAAGCTTTCTTT
d_gene: TRBD1; j_gene: TRBJ1-5; v_gene: TRBV2; CDR3aa: CASSEGRTGNQPQHF; CDR3nt: TGTGCCAGCAGTGAGGGTCGGACAGGGAATCAGCCCCAGCATTTT
d_gene: .; j_gene: TRBJ1-1; v_gene: TRBV5-1; CDR3aa: CASSLGAGGWTEAFF; CDR3nt: TGCGCCAGCAGCTTAGGGGCAGGAGGGTGGACTGAAGCTTTCTTT
d_gene: .; j_gene: TRBJ1-2; v_gene: TRBV5-1; CDR3aa: CASSPQNSYGYTF; CDR3nt: TGCGCCAGCAGCCCCCAAAACAGCTATGGCTACACCTTC
d_gene: .; j_gene: TRBJ2-1; v_gene: TRBV2; CDR3aa: CASSTSPSIYNEQFF; CDR3nt: TGTGCCAGCAGTACTAGCCCCTCGATTTACAATGAGCAGTTCTTC
d_gene: .; j_gene: TRBJ1-5; v_gene: TRBV27; CDR3aa: CASSFTQRQPQHF; CDR3nt: TGTGCCAGCAGTTTTACCCAAAGGCAGCCCCAGCATTTT
d_gene: TRBD1; j_gene: TRBJ2-5; v_gene: TRBV5-4; CDR3aa: CASSLAGQPYQETQYF; CDR3nt: TGTGCCAGCAGCTTGGCGGGACAGCCTTACCAAGAGACCCAGTACTTC
d_gene: TRBD1; j_gene: TRBJ1-5; v_gene: TRBV6-1; CDR3aa: CASSGRQGRPDQPQHF; CDR3nt: TGTGCCAGCAGTGGAAGACAGGGCAGGCCAGATCAGCCCCAGCATTTT
d_gene: TRBD1; j_gene: TRBJ2-7; v_gene: TRBV4-1; CDR3aa: CASSQVAQGEEQYF; CDR3nt: TGCGCCAGCAGCCAAGTAGCACAGGGGGAAGAGCAGTACTTC
d_gene: .; j_gene: TRBJ2-2; v_gene: TRBV9; CDR3aa: CASSLLNGELFF; CDR3nt: TGTGCCAGCAGCCTTTTGAACGGGGAGCTGTTTTTT
d_gene: TRBD2; j_gene: TRBJ2-3; v_gene: TRBV5-1; CDR3aa: CASSLVAGTSTDTQYF; CDR3nt: TGCGCCAGCAGCTTGGTAGCGGGGACTAGCACAGATACGCAGTATTTT
d_gene: TRBD1; j_gene: TRBJ1-3; v_gene: TRBV7-8; CDR3aa: CASSFIGGQSISGNTIYF; CDR3nt: TGTGCCAGCAGCTTCATTGGGGGACAGTCCATTTCTGGAAACACCATATATTTT
d_gene: TRBD2; j_gene: TRBJ2-3; v_gene: TRBV4-1; CDR3aa: CASSQVPLLAGARTDTQYF; CDR3nt: TGCGCCAGCAGCCAAGTTCCCCTACTAGCGGGGGCCCGCACAGATACGCAGTATTTT
d_gene: TRBD1; j_gene: TRBJ1-2; v_gene: TRBV3-1/TRBV3-2; CDR3aa: CASRPTGSNYGYTF; CDR3nt: TGTGCCAGCAGACCGACAGGGAGCAACTATGGCTACACCTTC
d_gene: .; j_gene: TRBJ1-6; v_gene: TRBV4-2; CDR3aa: CASSQEGQGNSPLHF; CDR3nt: TGTGCCAGCAGCCAAGAAGGTCAGGGGAATTCACCCCTCCACTTT
d_gene: .; j_gene: TRBJ1-5; v_gene: TRBV7-2; CDR3aa: CASSPRWGNQPQHF; CDR3nt: TGTGCCAGCAGTCCTCGTTGGGGAAATCAGCCCCAGCATTTT
d_gene: TRBD2; j_gene: TRBJ2-7; v_gene: TRBV6-2/TRBV6-3; CDR3aa: CASSPATSGGREQYF; CDR3nt: TGTGCCAGCAGTCCCGCGACTAGCGGGGGGAGGGAGCAGTACTTC
d_gene: .; j_gene: TRBJ1-1; v_gene: TRBV18; CDR3aa: CASSPPNRASMNTEAFF; CDR3nt: TGTGCCAGCTCACCACCTAACAGGGCCTCTATGAACACTGAAGCTTTCTTT
d_gene: TRBD1; j_gene: TRBJ1-3; v_gene: TRBV2; CDR3aa: CASKTGAYGNTIYF; CDR3nt: TGTGCCAGCAAAACAGGGGCATATGGAAACACCATATATTTT
d_gene: TRBD2; j_gene: TRBJ2-3; v_gene: TRBV6-4; CDR3aa: CASRSMASGGSDTQYF; CDR3nt: TGTGCCAGCAGGAGCATGGCTAGCGGGGGTTCAGATACGCAGTATTTT
d_gene: .; j_gene: TRBJ1-3; v_gene: TRBV6-4; CDR3aa: CASPEERFSGNTIYF; CDR3nt: TGTGCCAGCCCGGAGGAGCGTTTCTCTGGAAACACCATATATTTT
d_gene: TRBD2; j_gene: TRBJ2-7; v_gene: TRBV27; CDR3aa: CASSFSGGGQDYEQYF; CDR3nt: TGTGCCAGCAGTTTCAGCGGGGGCGGGCAGGACTACGAGCAGTACTTC
d_gene: TRBD2; j_gene: TRBJ2-1; v_gene: TRBV19; CDR3aa: CASRLTSGVHNEQFF; CDR3nt: TGTGCCAGTAGGCTGACTAGCGGGGTCCACAATGAGCAGTTCTTC
d_gene: .; j_gene: TRBJ1-1; v_gene: TRBV5-1; CDR3aa: CASSLQGNTEAFF; CDR3nt: TGCGCCAGCAGCTTACAGGGGAACACTGAAGCTTTCTTT
d_gene: .; j_gene: TRBJ2-4; v_gene: TRBV10-2; CDR3aa: CASSTAGGDIQYF; CDR3nt: TGCGCCAGCAGTACTGCGGGTGGAGACATTCAGTACTTC
d_gene: .; j_gene: TRBJ2-3; v_gene: TRBV9; CDR3aa: CASSVEFWGPDTQYF; CDR3nt: TGTGCCAGCAGCGTAGAATTTTGGGGGCCAGATACGCAGTATTTT
d_gene: TRBD1; j_gene: TRBJ1-5; v_gene: TRBV4-1; CDR3aa: CASSRTQQGANSNQPQHF; CDR3nt: TGCGCCAGCAGCCGGACACAACAGGGGGCAAATAGCAATCAGCCCCAGCATTTT
d_gene: TRBD1; j_gene: TRBJ1-2; v_gene: TRBV7-9; CDR3aa: CASSLNPGTVYGYTF; CDR3nt: TGTGCCAGCAGCCTAAACCCCGGGACAGTTTATGGCTACACCTTC
d_gene: TRBD1; j_gene: TRBJ1-1; v_gene: TRBV28; CDR3aa: CASSPPGTGISEAFF; CDR3nt: TGTGCCAGCAGTCCTCCGGGGACAGGGATTTCTGAAGCTTTCTTT
d_gene: .; j_gene: TRBJ2-1; v_gene: TRBV12-3/TRBV12-4; CDR3aa: CASSSGLNEQFF; CDR3nt: TGTGCCAGCAGTTCAGGCCTCAATGAGCAGTTCTTC
d_gene: TRBD1; j_gene: TRBJ1-1; v_gene: TRBV19; CDR3aa: CASSIGDRGRNTEAFF; CDR3nt: TGTGCCAGTAGTATAGGGGACAGGGGGCGAAACACTGAAGCTTTCTTT
d_gene: .; j_gene: TRBJ1-1; v_gene: TRBV7-2; CDR3aa: CASSNGMNTEAFF; CDR3nt: TGTGCCAGCTCCAACGGGATGAACACTGAAGCTTTCTTT
d_gene: TRBD1; j_gene: TRBJ1-1; v_gene: TRBV5-1; CDR3aa: CASSLAIWTGRGTEAFF; CDR3nt: TGCGCCAGCAGCTTGGCCATTTGGACAGGGAGGGGCACTGAAGCTTTCTTT
d_gene: TRBD1; j_gene: TRBJ1-2; v_gene: TRBV7-4; CDR3aa: CASSPPTGVRDYGYTF; CDR3nt: TGTGCCAGCAGCCCACCGACAGGGGTAAGGGACTATGGCTACACCTTC
d_gene: .; j_gene: TRBJ2-3; v_gene: TRBV7-2; CDR3aa: CASRLDRPSDTQYF; CDR3nt: TGTGCCAGCAGATTGGACAGACCCTCAGATACGCAGTATTTT
d_gene: .; j_gene: TRBJ2-7; v_gene: TRBV12-3/TRBV12-4; CDR3aa: CASSRTAYYEQYF; CDR3nt: TGTGCCAGCAGTAGAACAGCTTACTACGAGCAGTACTTC
d_gene: .; j_gene: TRBJ1-1; v_gene: TRBV14; CDR3aa: CASSQDQNTEAFF; CDR3nt: TGTGCCAGCAGCCAAGATCAGAACACTGAAGCTTTCTTT